This T cell receptor beta chain came from a study of human T cells and chemical hapten exposure. In the original analysis: Between roughly 20,000 and 690,600 TCRs appeared in each sample, and the median stood at approximately 100,000. TCRdb ran MiXCR on the RACE reads and lists one entry per CDR3 protein. TCRdb, not the authors, supplied the V and J calls. The table includes tens of thousands of distinct CDR3 sequences, 12% detected once. Time point meaning: pre-sensitization, week 0. The treatment denotes: therapeutic diphenylcyclopropenone sensitization with weekly scalp DPC. Those who donated were patients with alopecia, 18 to 70 years of age, and suitable for DPC. With V trimmed by 3 bases and J by 8 bases, 6 bases remained unmatched. Germline assignment: CDR1 LGHNT and CDR2 FRNRAP. The CDR3 is 15 amino acids. This clonotype was seen repeatedly, ten times or more. Its antigen is unknown. Study results and limitations: Donors, who had alopecia, may show an immune response that differs from healthy people's.

This sequence joins TRBV12-5 and TRBJ1-4, with TRBD1 matching over 10 bases. The starting material was whole blood, obtained in connection with sensitization to the hapten diphenylcyclopropenone (DPC). This TCR derives from a woman aged 25-40 years with alopecia areata. Some clones in this sample may be carry-over from other donors' samples. The CDR3 protein is CASGLTGTGDEKLFF. CDR3 nucleotides: TGTGCTAGTGGTTTAACCGGGACAGGGGACGAAAAACTGTTTTTT.